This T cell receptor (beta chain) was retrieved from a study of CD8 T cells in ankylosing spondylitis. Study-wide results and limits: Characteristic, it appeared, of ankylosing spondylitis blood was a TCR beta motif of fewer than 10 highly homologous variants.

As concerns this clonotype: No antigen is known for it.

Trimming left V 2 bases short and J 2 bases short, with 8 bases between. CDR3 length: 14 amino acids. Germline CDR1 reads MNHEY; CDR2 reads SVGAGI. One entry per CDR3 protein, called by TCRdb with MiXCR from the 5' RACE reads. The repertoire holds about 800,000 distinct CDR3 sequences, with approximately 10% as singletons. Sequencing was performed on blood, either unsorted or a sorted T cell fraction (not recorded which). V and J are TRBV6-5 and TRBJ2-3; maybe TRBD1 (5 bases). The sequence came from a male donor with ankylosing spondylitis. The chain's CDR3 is CASSYKGLTDTQYF. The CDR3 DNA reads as TGTGCCAGCAGTTACAAGGGGCTCACAGATACGCAGTATTTT.